This entry describes one T cell receptor (beta chain). RNA was extracted with the RNeasy kit, and a quantity of roughly 0.5 to 1 ug was reverse transcribed using random hexamers. Coverage of TCR beta CDR3 amplification by immunoSEQ multiplex PCR extended to 54 Vbeta and 13 Jbeta. From the immunoSEQ multiplex PCR reads, TCRdb called clonotypes with MiXCR, one entry per CDR3 protein. The table lists about 130,000 distinct CDR3 sequences, 90% to 95% of them singletons. This record belongs to a study of CD8 T cells in Susac syndrome. The CDR3 covers 16 residues. Germline loops: CDR1 LNHDA, CDR2 SQIVND (reference sequence). V lost 3 bases, J lost 0 bases, and 12 bases lay in between.

The material sequenced was CD8+ T cells from PBMCs. This clonotype was obtained from a human donor with multiple sclerosis. The chain links TRBV19 to TRBJ2-1; a weak D match, TRBD1 (6 bases). The CDR3 here is CASSIVAGVSYNEQFF. DNA for the CDR3: TGTGCCAGTAGTATCGTCGCAGGGGTCTCCTACAATGAGCAGTTCTTC.